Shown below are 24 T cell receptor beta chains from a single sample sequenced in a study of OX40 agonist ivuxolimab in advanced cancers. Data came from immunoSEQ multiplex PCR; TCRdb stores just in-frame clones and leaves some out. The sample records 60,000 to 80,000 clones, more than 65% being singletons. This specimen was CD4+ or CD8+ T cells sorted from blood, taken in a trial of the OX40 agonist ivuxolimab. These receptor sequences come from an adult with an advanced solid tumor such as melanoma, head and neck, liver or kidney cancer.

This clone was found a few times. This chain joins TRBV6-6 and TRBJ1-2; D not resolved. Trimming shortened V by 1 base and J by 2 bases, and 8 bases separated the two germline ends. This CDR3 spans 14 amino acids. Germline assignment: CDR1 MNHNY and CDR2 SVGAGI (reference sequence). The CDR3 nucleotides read TGTGCCAGCAGTTACTATGACAAAAACTATGGCTACACCTTC. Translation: CASSYYDKNYGYTF.

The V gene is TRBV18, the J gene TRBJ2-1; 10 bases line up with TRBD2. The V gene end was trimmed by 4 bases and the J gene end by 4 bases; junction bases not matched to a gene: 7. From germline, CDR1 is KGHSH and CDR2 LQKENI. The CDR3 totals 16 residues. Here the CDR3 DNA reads TGTGCCAGCTCACAGACCGGGACTAGCGAATACAATGAGCAGTTCTTC. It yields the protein CASSQTGTSEYNEQFF.

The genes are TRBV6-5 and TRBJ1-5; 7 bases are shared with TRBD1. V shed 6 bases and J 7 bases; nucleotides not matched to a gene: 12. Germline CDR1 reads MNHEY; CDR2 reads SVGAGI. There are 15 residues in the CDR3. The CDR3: CASSERQGFGQPQHF. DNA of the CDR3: TGTGCCAGCAGCGAGCGACAGGGATTTGGACAGCCCCAGCATTTT.

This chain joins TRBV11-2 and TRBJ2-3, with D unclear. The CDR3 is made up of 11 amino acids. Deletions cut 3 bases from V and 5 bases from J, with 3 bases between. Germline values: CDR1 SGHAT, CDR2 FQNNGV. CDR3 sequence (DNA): TGTGCCAGCAGCTTCGGAGATACGCAGTATTTT. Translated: CASSFGDTQYF.

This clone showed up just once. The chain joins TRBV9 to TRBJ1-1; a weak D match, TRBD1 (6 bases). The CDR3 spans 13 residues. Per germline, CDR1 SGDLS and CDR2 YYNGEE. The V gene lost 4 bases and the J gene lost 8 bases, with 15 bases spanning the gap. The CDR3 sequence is CASSLTYRAEAFF. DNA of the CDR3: TGTGCCAGCAGCCTAACCTACAGGGCGGAAGCTTTCTTT.

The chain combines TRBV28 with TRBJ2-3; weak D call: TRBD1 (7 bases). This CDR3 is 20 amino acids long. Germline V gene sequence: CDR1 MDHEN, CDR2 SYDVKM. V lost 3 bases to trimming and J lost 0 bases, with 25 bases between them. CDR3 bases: TGTGCCAGCAGTTTCAACAGGGGAGTGGGTGGGGGGCCCAGCACAGATACGCAGTATTTT. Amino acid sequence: CASSFNRGVGGGPSTDTQYF.

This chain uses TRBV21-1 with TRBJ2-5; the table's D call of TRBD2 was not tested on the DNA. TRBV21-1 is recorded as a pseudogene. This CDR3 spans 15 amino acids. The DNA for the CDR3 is TGTGCCAGCAGCCGGGGGGGTAGCGGGCAAGAGACCCAGTACTTC. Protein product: CASSRGGSGQETQYF.

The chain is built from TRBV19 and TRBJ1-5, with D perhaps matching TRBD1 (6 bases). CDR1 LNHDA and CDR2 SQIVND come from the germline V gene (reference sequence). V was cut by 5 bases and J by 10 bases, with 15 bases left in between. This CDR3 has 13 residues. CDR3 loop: CASSRGGGQPQHF. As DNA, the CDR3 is TGTGCCAGTAGTCGAGGGGGGGGTCAACCCCAGCATTTT.

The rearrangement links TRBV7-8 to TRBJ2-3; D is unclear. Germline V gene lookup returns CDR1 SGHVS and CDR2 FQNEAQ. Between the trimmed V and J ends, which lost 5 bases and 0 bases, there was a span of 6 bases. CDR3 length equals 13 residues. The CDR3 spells CASSIGSTDTQYF. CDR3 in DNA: TGTGCCAGCAGCATAGGTAGCACAGATACGCAGTATTTT. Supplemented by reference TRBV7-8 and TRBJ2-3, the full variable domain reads GAGVSQSPRYKVAKRGQDVALRCDPISGHVSLFWYQQALGQGPEFLTYFQNEAQLDKSGLPSDRFFAERPEGSVSTLKIQRTQQEDSAVYLCASSIGSTDTQYFGPGTRLTVL.

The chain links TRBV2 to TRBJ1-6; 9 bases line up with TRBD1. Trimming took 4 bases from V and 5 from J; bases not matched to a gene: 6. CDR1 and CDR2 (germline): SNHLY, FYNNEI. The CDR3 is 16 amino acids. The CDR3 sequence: CASSGGQGSHNSPLHF. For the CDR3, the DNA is TGTGCCAGCAGTGGCGGACAGGGGAGCCATAATTCACCCCTCCACTTT.

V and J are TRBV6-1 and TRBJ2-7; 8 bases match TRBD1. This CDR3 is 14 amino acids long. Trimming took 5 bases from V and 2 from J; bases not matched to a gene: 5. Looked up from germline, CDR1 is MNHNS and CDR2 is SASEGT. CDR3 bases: TGTGCCAGCAGTCCTCGGACAGGGACCTACGAGCAGTACTTC. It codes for CASSPRTGTYEQYF.

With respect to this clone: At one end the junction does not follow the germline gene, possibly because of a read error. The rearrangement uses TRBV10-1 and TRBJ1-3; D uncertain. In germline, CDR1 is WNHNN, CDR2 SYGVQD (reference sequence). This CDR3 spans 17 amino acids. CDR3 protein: CASSEFPGPYSGNTIYF. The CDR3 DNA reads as TGCGCCAGCAGTGAGTTCCCGGGCCCGTATTCTGGCAACACCATATATTTT.

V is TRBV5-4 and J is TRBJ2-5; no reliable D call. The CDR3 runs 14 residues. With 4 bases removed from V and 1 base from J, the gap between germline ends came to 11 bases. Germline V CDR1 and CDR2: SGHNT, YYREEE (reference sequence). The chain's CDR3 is CASSPSGIQETQYF. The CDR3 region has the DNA TGTGCCAGCAGCCCGAGTGGGATCCAAGAGACCCAGTACTTC.

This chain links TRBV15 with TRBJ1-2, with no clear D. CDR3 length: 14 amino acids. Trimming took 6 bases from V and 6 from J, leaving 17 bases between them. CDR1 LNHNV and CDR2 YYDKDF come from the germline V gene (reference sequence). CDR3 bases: TGTGCCACCAGGCCGGGAGGCGAGTGGAATGGCTACACCTTC. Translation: CATRPGGEWNGYTF.

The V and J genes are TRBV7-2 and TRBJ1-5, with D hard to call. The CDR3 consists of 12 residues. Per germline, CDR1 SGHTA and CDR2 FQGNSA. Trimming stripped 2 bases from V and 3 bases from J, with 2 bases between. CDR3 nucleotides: TGTGCCAGCAGCTTACTCAATCAGCCCCAGCATTTT. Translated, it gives CASSLLNQPQHF.

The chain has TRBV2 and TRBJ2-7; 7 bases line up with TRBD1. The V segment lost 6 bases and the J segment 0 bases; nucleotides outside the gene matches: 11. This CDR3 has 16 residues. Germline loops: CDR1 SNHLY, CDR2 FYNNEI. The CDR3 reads CASRATSGQFSYEQYF. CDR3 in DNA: TGTGCCAGCAGAGCCACCTCGGGACAGTTCTCCTACGAGCAGTACTTC.

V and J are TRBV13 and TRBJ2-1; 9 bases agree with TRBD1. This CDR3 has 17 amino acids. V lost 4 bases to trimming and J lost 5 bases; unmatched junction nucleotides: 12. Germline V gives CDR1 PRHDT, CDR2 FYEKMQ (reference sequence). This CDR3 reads CASSSRKTGGEHNEQFF. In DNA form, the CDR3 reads TGTGCCAGCAGCTCCCGTAAGACAGGGGGAGAACACAATGAGCAGTTCTTC.

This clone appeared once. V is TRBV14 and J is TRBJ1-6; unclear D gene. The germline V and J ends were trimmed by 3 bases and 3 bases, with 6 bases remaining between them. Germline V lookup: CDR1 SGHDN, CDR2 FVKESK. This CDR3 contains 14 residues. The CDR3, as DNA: TGTGCCAGCAGCCACAGAATCTATAATTCACCCCTCCACTTT. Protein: CASSHRIYNSPLHF.

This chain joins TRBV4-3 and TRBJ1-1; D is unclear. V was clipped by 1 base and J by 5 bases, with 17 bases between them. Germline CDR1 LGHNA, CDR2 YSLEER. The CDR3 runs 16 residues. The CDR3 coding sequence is TGCGCCAGCAGCCAAGGGGCTGGTTCCGGAGGAACTGAAGCTTTCTTT. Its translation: CASSQGAGSGGTEAFF.

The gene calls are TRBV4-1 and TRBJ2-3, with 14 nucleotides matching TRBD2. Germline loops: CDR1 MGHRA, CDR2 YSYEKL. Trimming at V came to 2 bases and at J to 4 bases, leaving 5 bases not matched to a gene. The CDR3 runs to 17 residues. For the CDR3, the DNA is TGCGCCAGCAGCCAAAAAGGACTAGCGGGGGGCTCAGATACGCAGTATTTT. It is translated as CASSQKGLAGGSDTQYF.

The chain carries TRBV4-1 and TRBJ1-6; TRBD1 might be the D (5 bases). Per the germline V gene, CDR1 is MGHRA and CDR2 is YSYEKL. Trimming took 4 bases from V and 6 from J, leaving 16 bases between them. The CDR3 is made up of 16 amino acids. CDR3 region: CASSPPGIRGNSPLHF. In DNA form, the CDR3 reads TGCGCCAGCAGCCCCCCAGGGATTCGGGGTAATTCACCCCTCCACTTT.

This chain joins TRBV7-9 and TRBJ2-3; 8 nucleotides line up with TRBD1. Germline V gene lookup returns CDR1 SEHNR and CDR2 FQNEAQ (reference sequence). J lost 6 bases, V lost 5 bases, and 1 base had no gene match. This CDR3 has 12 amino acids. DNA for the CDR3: TGTGCCAGCAGCCGGACAGGGGATACGCAGTATTTT. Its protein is CASSRTGDTQYF.

The DNA of the CDR3 is TGTGCCAGCAGCTCAGACTCAGGGTTGATCTGTCTCGGGGAGACCCAGTACTTC. It specifies CASSSDSGLICLGETQYF. The chain is built from TRBV6-8 and TRBJ2-5; possible D gene TRBD1, 5 bases. The V and J ends lost 6 bases and 5 bases respectively, with 28 bases between them. This CDR3 contains 18 residues. Germline V gene data show CDR1 as MNHGY and CDR2 as SAAAGT.

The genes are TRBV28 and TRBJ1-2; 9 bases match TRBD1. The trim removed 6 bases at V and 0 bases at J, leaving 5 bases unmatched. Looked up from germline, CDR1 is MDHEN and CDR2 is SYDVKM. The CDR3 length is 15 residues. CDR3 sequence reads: CASRGTGRSNYGYTF. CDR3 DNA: TGTGCCAGCAGGGGGACAGGGCGGTCTAACTATGGCTACACCTTC.